The next 24 T cell receptor beta chains were all read from a single sample in a study of T cells after yellow fever vaccination. From the 5' RACE reads, TCRdb called clonotypes with MiXCR, one entry per CDR3 protein. The sample holds roughly 310,000 distinct CDR3 sequences, 8.7% seen once. Sequenced material: PBMCs, taken on the day of the first yellow fever vaccination. The origin of the receptors is a man aged 18 to 29 who received the YFV17D yellow fever vaccine.

The chain links TRBV20-1 to TRBJ2-5; possibly TRBD1 for D (5 bases). Germline lookup yields CDR1 DFQATT and CDR2 SNEGSKA (reference sequence). CDR3 length: 14 amino acids. The V gene lost 4 bases and the J gene lost 4 bases, with 16 bases spanning the gap. CDR3: CSANDRAGGETQYF. In DNA form, the CDR3 reads TGCAGTGCTAACGACAGAGCCGGTGGAGAGACCCAGTACTTC.

A few counts support this clonotype. This chain joins TRBV5-1 and TRBJ2-3; TRBD2 aligns across 15 bases. This CDR3 spans 17 amino acids. Germline CDR1 reads SGHRS; CDR2 reads YFSETQ. Trimming at V came to 4 bases and at J to 5 bases, leaving 8 bases not matched to a gene. The CDR3 coding sequence is TGCGCCAGCAGCCCTCGGCGGACTAGCGGGGGGGTAGATACGCAGTATTTT. Encoded protein: CASSPRRTSGGVDTQYF.

This clonotype has just a few counts. The DNA for the CDR3 is TGCGCCAGCAGCTTGACAGGGGGCGAGGGGACTGAAGCTTTCTTT. Translation: CASSLTGGEGTEAFF. The rearrangement links TRBV5-1 to TRBJ1-1; 9 bases are a match to TRBD1. The V segment lost 1 base and the J segment 5 bases; nucleotides outside the gene matches: 6. Germline V CDR1 and CDR2: SGHRS, YFSETQ. CDR3 length: 15 amino acids. Together with reference TRBV5-1 and TRBJ1-1, the CDR3 gives the full variable domain: KAGVTQTPRYLIKTRGQQVTLSCSPISGHRSVSWYQQTPGQGLQFLFEYFSETQRNKGNFPGRFSGRQFSNSRSEMNVSTLELGDSALYLCASSLTGGEGTEAFFGQGTRLTVV.

The sample holds many counts of this clonotype. The genes are TRBV7-9 and TRBJ1-5; D is unresolved. This CDR3 is 13 amino acids long. Germline V lookup: CDR1 SEHNR, CDR2 FQNEAQ (reference sequence). V lost 5 bases, J lost 11 bases, and 16 bases lay in between. In nucleotides, the CDR3 is TGTGCCAGCAGCCCCGACGGTCAAGCCGCCCAGCATTTT. It specifies CASSPDGQAAQHF.

This clonotype appeared many times. The gene calls are TRBV29-1 and TRBJ1-1; D is ambiguous. CDR3 length: 12 amino acids. The ends were cut back, 6 bases at V and 0 bases at J, with 8 bases in the middle. CDR1 is SQVTM, CDR2 ANQGSEA, per germline. The CDR3 DNA reads TGCAGCGTCGCAGTTATGAACACTGAAGCTTTCTTT. Its translation is CSVAVMNTEAFF. Looking up the rest from reference TRBV29-1 and TRBJ1-1 gives the full variable domain: SAVISQKPSRDICQRGTSLTIQCQVDSQVTMMFWYRQQPGQSLTLIATANQGSEATYESGFVIDKFPISRPNLTFSTLTVSNMSPEDSSIYLCSVAVMNTEAFFGQGTRLTVV.

The chain joins TRBV29-1 to TRBJ2-5, with unresolved D. The length of the CDR3 is 11 residues. V lost 6 bases to trimming and J lost 3 bases, with 8 bases between them. The germline CDR1 and CDR2 sequences are SQVTM and ANQGSEA. The CDR3: CSVRKEETQYF. For the CDR3, the DNA is TGCAGCGTCCGGAAAGAAGAGACCCAGTACTTC.

This chain joins TRBV5-1 and TRBJ2-1, with 7 bases identical to TRBD2. From germline, CDR1 is SGHRS and CDR2 YFSETQ. The V gene end was trimmed by 4 bases and the J gene end by 4 bases; junction bases not matched to a gene: 11. This CDR3 is 16 amino acids long. CDR3 residues: CASSPTLPSGYNEQFF. As DNA, the CDR3 is TGCGCCAGCAGCCCCACGCTACCTAGCGGATACAATGAGCAGTTCTTC.

This clonotype showed up just a few times. This chain links TRBV6-5 with TRBJ2-1; 8 nucleotides align to TRBD1. J lost 7 bases, V lost 7 bases, and 12 bases had no gene match. Germline V gene data show CDR1 as MNHEY and CDR2 as SVGAGI. The CDR3 totals 15 residues. The CDR3 loop reads CASTPDRGGRNEQFF. CDR3 coding DNA: TGTGCCAGCACTCCCGACAGGGGTGGGAGGAATGAGCAGTTCTTC.

The sample holds a few counts of this clonotype. The chain joins TRBV29-1 to TRBJ2-7, with D perhaps matching TRBD2 (7 bases). Per germline, CDR1 SQVTM and CDR2 ANQGSEA. Between the trimmed V and J ends, which lost 7 bases and 4 bases, there was a span of 14 bases. CDR3 length: 12 amino acids. As DNA, the CDR3 is TGCAGCGCGGGGGGCTCTTTGTACGAGCAGTACTTC. This sequence encodes CSAGGSLYEQYF.

The CDR3 sequence is CSARDTRAPGEAFF. CDR3 coding DNA: TGCAGTGCTAGAGATACAAGGGCCCCGGGAGAAGCTTTCTTT. The chain links TRBV20-1 to TRBJ1-1; D is ambiguous. The V end lost 0 bases, the J end lost 8 bases, and 16 bases lay between the germline ends. The CDR3 runs 14 residues. CDR1 is DFQATT, CDR2 SNEGSKA, per germline (reference sequence).

In this sample, this clonotype turned up many times. The chain recombines TRBV12-3 or TRBV12-4 with TRBJ1-6; 9 bases align to TRBD1. The trim removed 6 bases at V and 9 bases at J, leaving 9 bases unmatched. This CDR3 is built from 15 residues. This CDR3 reads CASSPLGTGTSPLHF. The CDR3 DNA is TGTGCCAGCAGCCCCCTCGGGACAGGGACTTCACCCCTCCACTTT.

This clonotype turned up a few times. The CDR3 coding sequence is TGTGCCAGCAGTACGCTCGCGGGCGCCCAAGAGACCCAGTACTTC. Its protein product is CASSTLAGAQETQYF. The genes are TRBV6-2 or TRBV6-3 and TRBJ2-5; weak D call: TRBD2 (5 bases). The germline V and J ends were trimmed by 5 bases and 1 base, with 14 bases remaining between them. The germline V gene has CDR1 MNHEY and CDR2 SVGEGT. The CDR3 has 15 amino acids.

This clonotype was counted between two and nine times. The V call is TRBV15, the J call TRBJ2-5; 7 bases are a match to TRBD1. CDR3 length: 17 amino acids. V shed 1 base and J 5 bases; nucleotides not matched to a gene: 13. Germline V lookup: CDR1 LNHNV, CDR2 YYDKDF (reference sequence). This chain's CDR3 is CATSRVRGQRNRETQYF. CDR3 sequence (DNA): TGTGCCACCAGCAGAGTCCGGGGACAGCGTAATCGCGAGACCCAGTACTTC.

This clonotype has more than one count but fewer than ten. The chain uses TRBV12-3 or TRBV12-4 and TRBJ1-2; a possible D gene is TRBD1 (5 bases). The CDR3 spans 15 residues. V dropped 4 bases and J dropped 4 bases, with 16 bases sitting between them. CDR3 sequence reads: CASSSARDRLYGYTF. In nucleotides, the CDR3 is TGTGCCAGCAGTTCCGCGAGGGACCGCCTCTATGGCTACACCTTC.

This clonotype was counted between two and nine times. The rearrangement joins TRBV20-1 to TRBJ2-1; D not resolved. CDR3 size: 14 residues. CDR1 and CDR2 from the germline V gene are DFQATT and SNEGSKA (reference sequence). DNA of the CDR3: TGCATGGCGAGAGTGCAAAGCTCCTACAATGAGCAGTTCTTC. Protein: CMARVQSSYNEQFF.

This chain joins TRBV28 and TRBJ1-5; no clear D gene. The CDR3 runs to 11 residues. Trimming pared 8 bases from V and 7 bases from J, leaving 9 bases between. Per germline, CDR1 MDHEN and CDR2 SYDVKM. CDR3 sequence: CASGVFQPQHF. The CDR3 bases are TGTGCCAGCGGGGTTTTCCAGCCCCAGCATTTT.

This clonotype was observed a handful of times. This chain joins TRBV3-1 and TRBJ2-5, with D hard to call. The V and J ends lost 2 bases and 1 base respectively, with 5 bases between them. This CDR3 is 13 amino acids long. Germline V gives CDR1 LGHDT, CDR2 YNNKEL (reference sequence). In DNA form, the CDR3 reads TGTGCCAGCAGCCAAAATCCCCAAGAGACCCAGTACTTC. It codes for CASSQNPQETQYF.

This clonotype has more than one count but fewer than ten. V gene TRBV9 combines with J gene TRBJ2-1; 7 bases match TRBD1. CDR1 is SGDLS and CDR2 is YYNGEE in the germline V gene. The CDR3 totals 14 residues. Germline trimming cut 2 bases from V and 4 bases from J; bases unmatched to any gene: 3. The CDR3 DNA follows: TGTGCCAGCAGCGTCGGGACAGATTACAATGAGCAGTTCTTC. Translating it yields CASSVGTDYNEQFF.

This clonotype was counted many times. V usage is TRBV12-5 and J usage is TRBJ2-4; D might be TRBD2 (6 bases). CDR1 and CDR2 (germline): LGHNT, FRNRAP. The CDR3 extends over 15 amino acids. Trimming shortened V by 3 bases and J by 0 bases, and 9 bases separated the two germline ends. CDR3: CASGLGTPAKNIQYF. The CDR3 DNA follows: TGTGCTAGTGGTTTAGGGACTCCAGCCAAAAACATTCAGTACTTC.

The chain couples TRBV5-6 to TRBJ2-1; D not resolved. The CDR3 is 14 residues long. The germline gives CDR1 SGHDT, CDR2 YYEEEE. Trimming pared 4 bases from V and 5 bases from J, leaving 13 bases between. The CDR3 spells CASSPELRHNEQFF. As DNA, the CDR3 is TGTGCCAGCAGCCCCGAGCTCCGGCACAATGAGCAGTTCTTC.

This chain connects TRBV7-2 to TRBJ2-5, with D maybe TRBD1 (5 bases). The CDR3 runs 14 residues. Deletions cut 6 bases from V and 4 bases from J, with 15 bases between. Germline loops: CDR1 SGHTA, CDR2 FQGNSA. CDR3 loop: CASSKSGSGETQYF. The CDR3 DNA is TGTGCCAGCAGTAAATCAGGGTCGGGAGAGACCCAGTACTTC.

This clonotype has more than one count but fewer than ten. The chain joins TRBV29-1 to TRBJ2-7, with a possible D match to TRBD1 (7 bases). Germline V lookup: CDR1 SQVTM, CDR2 ANQGSEA. This CDR3 spans 15 amino acids. The V end lost 6 bases, the J end lost 0 bases, and 18 bases lay between the germline ends. The CDR3 bases are TGCAGCGTCCGGGATCCAGGGGGGAGCTCCTACGAGCAGTACTTC. Translation gives CSVRDPGGSSYEQYF.

This clonotype was counted only a few times. The rearrangement links TRBV3-1 to TRBJ1-3, with D possibly matching TRBD1 (5 bases). Germline CDR1 reads LGHDT; CDR2 reads YNNKEL (reference sequence). The CDR3 extends over 16 amino acids. The germline V and J ends were trimmed by 2 bases and 2 bases, with 13 bases remaining between them. CDR3 nucleotides: TGTGCCAGCAGCCAAAGAAACCTCAGGGCTGGAAACACCATATATTTT. Translation: CASSQRNLRAGNTIYF.

A few counts support this clonotype. The gene calls are TRBV25-1 and TRBJ1-6; D remains ambiguous. Germline V gene sequence: CDR1 MGHDK, CDR2 SYGVNS. The V gene lost 2 bases and the J gene lost 10 bases, with 3 bases spanning the gap. This CDR3 comprises 11 residues. The CDR3 protein is CASSEGSPLHF. The CDR3 DNA reads TGTGCCAGCAGTGAAGGGTCACCCCTCCACTTT.